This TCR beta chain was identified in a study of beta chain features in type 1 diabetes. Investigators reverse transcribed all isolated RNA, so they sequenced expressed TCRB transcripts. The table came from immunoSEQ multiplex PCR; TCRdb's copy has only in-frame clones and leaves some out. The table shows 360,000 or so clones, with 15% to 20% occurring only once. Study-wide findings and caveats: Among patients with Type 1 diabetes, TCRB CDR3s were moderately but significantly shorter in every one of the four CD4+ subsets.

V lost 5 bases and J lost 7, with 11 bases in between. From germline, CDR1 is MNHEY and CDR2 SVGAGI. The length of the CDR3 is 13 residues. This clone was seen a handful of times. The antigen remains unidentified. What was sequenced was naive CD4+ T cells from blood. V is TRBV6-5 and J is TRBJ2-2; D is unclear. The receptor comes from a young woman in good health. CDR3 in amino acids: CASSLLVGGELFF. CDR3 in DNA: TGTGCCAGCAGTCTCTTAGTCGGCGGGGAGCTGTTTTTT.